This entry describes one T cell receptor beta chain. The entry originates in a study of blood T cell repertoires in COVID-19. Study overall: Specimens from acute and convalescent COVID-19 originated in the United States, Italy and Spain. In each case, the material was cDNA or gDNA derived from T cells, B-cell-depleted T cells, or PBMCs.

Original processing notes: Using reference gene primer amplification, nucleated cell counts were estimated. Profiled with immunoSEQ multiplex PCR; TCRdb holds only in-frame clones, not every one. V and J calls and clone size are as listed in that table; D and trimming were resolved from the DNA. There are about 280,000 clones in the sample; around 90% occur only once, and roughly 2% lies in the top ten. Germline lookup yields CDR1 LGHNA and CDR2 YSLEER. The CDR3 has 17 residues. V was clipped by 4 bases and J by 0 bases; unmatched bases: 8. Sequencing used peripheral blood. The chain combines TRBV4-3 with TRBJ2-2; 7 positions agree with TRBD1. This TCR was recovered from a woman aged 50 to 65 who had recovered from COVID-19. The CDR3 DNA is TGCGCCAGCAGCCCAAGACAGGGAAGTACGAACACCGGGGAGCTGTTTTTT. This sequence encodes CASSPRQGSTNTGELFF.